The rows below give T cell receptor beta chains drawn from one sample of a study of post-analysis software for immune sequencing data. MiXCR, run by TCRdb on the PCR reads, gives a single entry per CDR3 protein. The sample carries roughly 870,000 distinct CDR3 sequences, around 50% recorded once. Input material: blood. The receptor source for this set is a girl aged 5-17 years with multiple sclerosis. CDR3s include the opening cysteine and the closing phenylalanine or tryptophan. A D gene is named only where the DNA matches it firmly. Where a row states a size, it is once, few, many or the class of an expanded clone; other rows omit it.

J,D,size,V,CDR3,DNA
TRBJ1-6,.,.,TRBV6-2/TRBV6-3,CASSYNQGRAHDTSPLHF,TGTGCCAGCAGTTACAACCAGGGACGAGCCCACGATACCTCACCCCTCCACTTT
TRBJ2-5,TRBD2,.,TRBV29-1,CSVEAGLAGGPYQETQYF,TGCAGCGTTGAAGCGGGACTAGCGGGGGGACCGTACCAAGAGACCCAGTACTTC
TRBJ2-7,.,few,TRBV7-3,CASSSQVGYEQYF,TGTGCCAGCAGCTCCCAAGTTGGCTACGAGCAGTACTTC
TRBJ2-3,.,few,TRBV3-1,CASSQDLSSSDTQYF,TGTGCCAGCAGCCAAGATCTGTCGAGTTCTGATACGCAGTATTTT
TRBJ1-6,TRBD1,few,TRBV20-1,CSARAVSGGNSPLHF,TGCAGTGCTAGAGCCGTTTCAGGGGGGAATTCACCCCTCCACTTT
TRBJ2-5,.,once,TRBV2,CASSELTAQETQYF,TGTGCCAGCAGTGAACTTACAGCCCAAGAGACCCAGTACTTC
TRBJ2-7,TRBD2,.,TRBV29-1,CSVGFASGGYEQYF,TGCAGCGTTGGATTCGCTAGCGGGGGCTACGAGCAGTACTTC
TRBJ2-7,.,.,TRBV27,CASSPIPLRNYEQYF,TGTGCCAGCAGTCCCATTCCGCTTCGGAACTACGAGCAGTACTTC
TRBJ2-1,TRBD2,.,TRBV4-1,CASSLSSGTSGTYNEQFF,TGCGCCAGCAGCCTTAGTTCCGGGACTAGCGGGACCTACAATGAGCAGTTCTTC
TRBJ2-1,TRBD1,.,TRBV29-1,CRGSRGMRAERFF,TGCAGGGGTTCCAGGGGGATGCGTGCTGAGCGGTTCTTC
TRBJ2-1,TRBD1,.,TRBV27,CASSRLTGGGEFF,TGTGCCAGCAGTCGCCTAACAGGGGGAGGCGAGTTCTTC
TRBJ2-1,.,once,TRBV20-1,CSAGNGPALCNEQFF,TGCAGTGCCGGAAACGGCCCAGCCTTGTGCAATGAGCAGTTCTTC
TRBJ2-6,TRBD1,.,TRBV12-3/TRBV12-4,CASRGQKSFSGANVLTF,TGTGCCAGCAGGGGACAGAAATCCTTCTCTGGGGCCAACGTCCTGACTTTC
TRBJ2-7,TRBD2,.,TRBV5-1,CASSLLASGTSEQYF,TGCGCCAGCAGCTTGTTGGCTAGCGGGACCAGCGAGCAGTACTTC
TRBJ2-5,TRBD2,.,TRBV9,CASSVSLAGEETQYF,TGTGCCAGCAGCGTTAGCCTAGCGGGAGAAGAGACCCAGTACTTC
TRBJ2-5,.,.,TRBV5-1,CASSGGQLQETQYF,TGCGCCAGCAGCGGCGGACAACTACAAGAGACCCAGTACTTC
TRBJ2-5,TRBD2,.,TRBV6-6,CALGGERGETQYF,TGTGCGCTGGGCGGGGAGCGGGGAGAGACCCAGTACTTC
TRBJ1-2,TRBD1,few,TRBV3-1,CASSQDSSGGAYGYTF,TGTGCCAGCAGCCAAGATTCGTCAGGGGGCGCCTATGGCTACACCTTC
TRBJ2-1,.,.,TRBV29-1,CSAGPIYNEQFF,TGCAGCGCGGGACCAATCTACAATGAGCAGTTCTTC
TRBJ2-3,TRBD1,.,TRBV4-1,CASSPGQDLHTQYF,TGCGCCAGCAGTCCGGGACAGGATCTCCATACGCAGTATTTT
TRBJ2-5,.,.,TRBV5-1,CASSLGSGIQETQYF,TGCGCCAGCAGCTTGGGGTCCGGGATCCAAGAGACCCAGTACTTC
TRBJ2-5,.,.,TRBV6-1,CASSPPLMAQYF,TGTGCCAGCTCACCGCCCCTGATGGCCCAGTACTTC
TRBJ1-1,.,.,TRBV27,CASRQIGAETKNTEAFF,TGTGCCAGCAGACAAATAGGAGCGGAGACAAAGAACACTGAAGCTTTCTTT
TRBJ2-2,.,few,TRBV5-1,CASSYQDRSNTGELFF,TGCGCCAGCAGTTACCAAGACAGATCGAACACCGGGGAGCTGTTTTTT
TRBJ2-3,.,.,TRBV5-6,CASSLGEYF,TGTGCCAGCAGCTTGGGCGAGTATTTT